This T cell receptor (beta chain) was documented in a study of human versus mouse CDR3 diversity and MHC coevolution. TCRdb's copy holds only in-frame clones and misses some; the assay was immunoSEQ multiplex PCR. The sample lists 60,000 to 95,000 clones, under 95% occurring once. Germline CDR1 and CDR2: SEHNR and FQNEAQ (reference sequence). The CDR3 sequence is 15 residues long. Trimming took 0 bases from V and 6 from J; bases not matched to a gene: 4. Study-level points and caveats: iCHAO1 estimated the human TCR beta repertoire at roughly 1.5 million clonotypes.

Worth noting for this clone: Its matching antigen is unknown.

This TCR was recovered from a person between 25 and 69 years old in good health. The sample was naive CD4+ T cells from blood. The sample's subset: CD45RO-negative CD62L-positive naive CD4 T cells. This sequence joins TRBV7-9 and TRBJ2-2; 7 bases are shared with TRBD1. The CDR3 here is CASSLAGQRSGELFF. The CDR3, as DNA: TGTGCCAGCAGCTTAGCGGGACAGCGGTCCGGGGAGCTGTTTTTT.